This T cell receptor (beta chain) was sequenced in a study of PD-1 blockade in classical Hodgkin lymphoma. Following autologous stem cell transplantation, relapse occurred in every patient, and exposure to brentuximab vedotin varied. The CD4+ T cells used were purified from thawed PBMCs through magnetic negative selection. CDR1 and CDR2 (germline): SSHAT, FNYEAQ (reference sequence). V was shortened by 3 bases and J by 6 bases, with 12 bases between the two germline ends. This CDR3 has 13 residues. Sequencing used immunoSEQ multiplex PCR; TCRdb keeps in-frame clones, though not all of them. The table includes tens of thousands of clones, approximately 83% detected once.

The sample was CD4+ T cells from blood, taken at baseline. This chain links TRBV7-7 with TRBJ2-7, with D possibly being TRBD1 or TRBD2 (6 bases each). The sequence was obtained from a human donor with classical Hodgkin lymphoma. The CDR3 DNA is TGTGCCAGCAGCTTGGCACAGGGAGGCGAGCAGTACTTC. Its protein product is CASSLAQGGEQYF.